One sample yielded the 26 T cell receptor beta chains listed below, sequenced in a study of blood T cells in healthy people across ages. It was with a sample-barcoded 5' primer and a J-beta primer mix that a second PCR of roughly 6 to 11 cycles was run. TCRdb ran MiXCR on the 5' RACE reads and lists one entry per CDR3 protein. The sample yields about 1 million distinct CDR3 sequences, more than 40% seen once. Sequenced: blood. Source of these receptors: a woman aged 55-69 years in good health.

This clonotype was picked up a small number of times. V is TRBV28 and J is TRBJ2-3; D is possibly TRBD2 (6 bases). The CDR3 totals 15 residues. V was shortened by 6 bases and J by 1 base, with 14 bases between the two germline ends. CDR1 and CDR2 (germline): MDHEN, SYDVKM. DNA for the CDR3: TGTGCCAGCAGGGGAGGTACAGTCGGCACAGATACGCAGTATTTT. It codes for CASRGGTVGTDTQYF.

The chain has TRBV11-3 and TRBJ2-7; TRBD2 matches at 7 bases. V lost 5 bases to trimming and J lost 5 bases; unmatched junction nucleotides: 12. The CDR3 is 15 amino acids. Germline loops: CDR1 SGHNT, CDR2 YENEEA. The CDR3 reads CASSPGRSSGNEQYF. CDR3 nucleotide sequence: TGTGCCAGCAGCCCCGGGAGGTCCAGCGGCAACGAGCAGTACTTC.

This clonotype was seen many times. The J gene is TRBJ2-1, the V gene TRBV9; D gene unclear. Germline V lookup: CDR1 SGDLS, CDR2 YYNGEE. The CDR3 runs to 12 residues. V lost 0 bases to trimming and J lost 10 bases, with 8 bases between them. The CDR3 sequence: CASSVVLGEQFF. The CDR3 bases are TGTGCCAGCAGCGTAGTTCTTGGGGAGCAGTTCTTC.

Written as DNA, the CDR3 is TGTGCCAGCAGTTCTGAGTATAGCTCCTACAATGAGCAGTTCTTC. As protein: CASSSEYSSYNEQFF. The J gene is TRBJ2-1, the V gene TRBV5-5; D remains ambiguous. The germline V gene has CDR1 SGHKS and CDR2 YYEKEE (reference sequence). The CDR3 contains 15 residues. Between the trimmed V and J ends, which lost 5 bases and 0 bases, there was a span of 12 bases.

The chain couples TRBV7-9 to TRBJ1-5, with 10 bases lining up with TRBD1. The germline gives CDR1 SEHNR, CDR2 FQNEAQ (reference sequence). The CDR3 runs 17 residues. V shed 6 bases and J 0 bases; nucleotides not matched to a gene: 8. In DNA, the CDR3 is TGTGCCAGCAGTGCGGGACAGGGGACCTATAGCAATCAGCCCCAGCATTTT. Protein product: CASSAGQGTYSNQPQHF.

This clonotype was found a few times. The chain joins TRBV12-3 or TRBV12-4 to TRBJ2-5, with 15 positions matching TRBD2. The CDR3 loop spans 17 amino acids. V was pared by 2 bases and J by 4 bases, with 5 bases of the junction left unmatched. CDR3 amino acids: CASSLRTSGRARETQYF. DNA for the CDR3: TGTGCCAGCAGTTTAAGGACTAGCGGGAGGGCCCGAGAGACCCAGTACTTC.

This clonotype turned up a few times. V gene TRBV12-3 or TRBV12-4 combines with J gene TRBJ2-2, with D hard to call. V gave up 6 bases and J gave up 1 base, with 3 bases separating them. There are 12 residues in the CDR3. In DNA form, the CDR3 reads TGTGCCAGCAGACTGAACACCGGGGAGCTGTTTTTT. Amino acid sequence: CASRLNTGELFF.

This chain joins TRBV7-2 and TRBJ1-1; unclear D gene. Deletions cut 9 bases from V and 4 bases from J, with 12 bases between. The length of the CDR3 is 12 residues. The germline V gene has CDR1 SGHTA and CDR2 FQGNSA. CDR3 nucleotide sequence: TGTGCCAGTTGGCGGTCCGGCACTGAAGCTTTCTTT. The encoded protein is CASWRSGTEAFF.

The J gene is TRBJ2-5, the V gene TRBV29-1; 10 nucleotides align to TRBD2. The J call is uncertain, as TRBJ2-7 better fits the DNA end. CDR3 length: 14 amino acids. Germline V gene data show CDR1 as SQVTM and CDR2 as ANQGSEA. The CDR3 DNA sequence: TGCAGCGTCCGGAAGCGGCTAGCGGGAGACGAGCAGTACTTC. As protein: CSVRKRLAGDEQYF.

The chain is built from TRBV12-3 or TRBV12-4 and TRBJ2-3, with D unclear. The CDR3 is 15 amino acids. V shed 2 bases and J shed 2 bases, with 11 bases lying between them. The CDR3 is CASSLLRGATDTQYF. In nucleotides, the CDR3 is TGTGCCAGCAGTTTACTGAGAGGAGCCACAGATACGCAGTATTTT.

The chain links TRBV7-2 to TRBJ2-1; 12 nucleotides match TRBD2. Germline trimming cut 5 bases from V and 1 base from J; bases unmatched to any gene: 6. The germline CDR1 and CDR2 sequences are SGHTA and FQGNSA. CDR3 size: 17 residues. The CDR3, as DNA: TGTGCCAGCAGCCCCCGACTAGCGGGAGTATCCTACAATGAGCAGTTCTTC. Amino acids: CASSPRLAGVSYNEQFF.

This clonotype was found once. The chain uses TRBV9 and TRBJ2-2; the D gene is possibly TRBD1 (5 bases). The CDR3 length is 15 residues. V lost 4 bases to trimming and J lost 5 bases, with 15 bases between them. Germline V gene sequence: CDR1 SGDLS, CDR2 YYNGEE. CDR3 DNA: TGTGCCAGCAGCCCCCAGCAGGGTAGAACCGGGGAGCTGTTTTTT. It translates to CASSPQQGRTGELFF.

This chain joins TRBV2 and TRBJ1-4, with a tentative D call TRBD1 (5 bases). Trimming stripped 3 bases from V and 2 bases from J, with 10 bases between. From germline, CDR1 is SNHLY and CDR2 FYNNEI. The CDR3 contains 15 residues. CDR3 bases: TGTGCCAGCAGTGATAGGGGCCGCACTAATGAAAAACTGTTTTTT. This sequence encodes CASSDRGRTNEKLFF.

V gene TRBV10-3 combines with J gene TRBJ2-1; 8 nucleotides line up with TRBD2. Germline assignment: CDR1 ENHRY and CDR2 SYGVKD. The J segment lost 4 bases and the V segment lost 4 bases, leaving 12 bases of the junction unmatched. The CDR3 extends over 17 amino acids. The CDR3 DNA reads TGTGCCATCAGTGTTGAGGAGTGGAGCGGGAGATACAATGAGCAGTTCTTC. It translates to CAISVEEWSGRYNEQFF.

The sample holds one count of this clonotype. V gene TRBV5-4 combines with J gene TRBJ2-3; 8 bases line up with TRBD2. The CDR3 runs to 14 residues. Germline V gives CDR1 SGHNT, CDR2 YYREEE (reference sequence). V lost 4 bases and J lost 3; bases outside the gene matches: 4. CDR3 sequence: CASSPGLETDTQYF. The CDR3 DNA reads as TGTGCCAGCAGCCCGGGACTAGAAACAGATACGCAGTATTTT.

The chain combines TRBV10-3 with TRBJ2-5; D unresolved. Germline CDR1 is ENHRY and CDR2 is SYGVKD. This CDR3 has 14 amino acids. The V and J ends lost 3 bases and 0 bases respectively, with 8 bases between them. In DNA, the CDR3 is TGTGCCATCAGTGATCATCCAGACCAAGAGACCCAGTACTTC. Protein product: CAISDHPDQETQYF.

This clonotype was counted many times. This chain joins TRBV29-1 and TRBJ2-5; TRBD2 matches 13 bases. V was pared by 7 bases and J by 5 bases, with 4 bases of the junction left unmatched. Per the germline V gene, CDR1 is SQVTM and CDR2 is ANQGSEA. The CDR3 has 13 amino acids. The CDR3 region is CSAGLAGVETQYF. CDR3 in DNA: TGCAGCGCTGGACTAGCGGGAGTTGAGACCCAGTACTTC.

This clonotype was recorded a few times. The V gene is TRBV20-1, the J gene TRBJ1-6; no clear D. Germline loops: CDR1 DFQATT, CDR2 SNEGSKA (reference sequence). Trimming shortened V by 2 bases and J by 8 bases, and 7 bases separated the two germline ends. The CDR3 contains 12 residues. Here the CDR3 DNA reads TGCAGTGCTAGATCCAGTGATTCACCCCTCCACTTT. Translated, it gives CSARSSDSPLHF.

This clonotype has only a few counts. The chain employs TRBV9 and TRBJ2-1, with 12 bases lining up with TRBD2. CDR3 length: 17 residues. CDR1 is SGDLS and CDR2 is YYNGEE in the germline V gene. Trimming cost V 4 bases and J 5 bases; bases outside gene matches: 10. The CDR3 sequence: CASSPLRLAGENNEQFF. For the CDR3, the DNA is TGTGCCAGCAGCCCTCTCAGACTAGCGGGAGAGAACAATGAGCAGTTCTTC. The entire variable domain, with the rest obtained from reference TRBV9 and TRBJ2-1, is as follows: DSGVTQTPKHLITATGQRVTLRCSPRSGDLSVYWYQQSLDQGLQFLIQYYNGEERAKGNILERFSAQQFPDLHSELNLSSLELGDSALYFCASSPLRLAGENNEQFFGPGTRLTVL.

The V gene is TRBV7-2, the J gene TRBJ2-1; 11 bases agree with TRBD2. Trimming cost V 4 bases and J 5 bases; bases outside gene matches: 10. Per germline, CDR1 SGHTA and CDR2 FQGNSA. The CDR3 contains 17 residues. This chain's CDR3 is CASSSRGTSGLHNEQFF. CDR3 in DNA: TGTGCCAGCAGCTCACGAGGGACTAGCGGCCTGCACAATGAGCAGTTCTTC.

The V call is TRBV6-5, the J call TRBJ2-1; 11 bases are a match to TRBD2. The length of the CDR3 is 18 residues. The germline V gene encodes CDR1 MNHEY and CDR2 SVGAGI. The junction had 10 bases not matched to a gene; V was cut back by 0 bases and J by 6 bases. The CDR3 spells CASSYSLTSGIRGNEQFF. DNA for the CDR3: TGTGCCAGCAGTTACTCCTTGACTAGCGGGATTCGCGGCAATGAGCAGTTCTTC.

V and J are TRBV5-1 and TRBJ2-3; TRBD2 aligns across 10 bases. Losses at the gene ends were 4 bases for V and 2 bases for J; bases not matched to a gene: 10. Germline CDR1 and CDR2: SGHRS and YFSETQ. The CDR3 covers 17 residues. This CDR3 is CASSIGTSVRSTDTQYF. CDR3 bases: TGCGCCAGCAGCATAGGGACTAGCGTACGATCCACAGATACGCAGTATTTT.

In its sample, this clonotype was seen a few times. The V gene is TRBV5-6, the J gene TRBJ2-5, with a tentative D call TRBD1 (5 bases). The CDR3 covers 15 residues. The germline CDR1 and CDR2 sequences are SGHDT and YYEEEE. With 4 bases removed from V and 4 bases from J, the gap between germline ends came to 17 bases. The CDR3 DNA sequence: TGTGCCAGCAGCCAGGGATCAGGTAGTCCAGAGACCCAGTACTTC. Its translation: CASSQGSGSPETQYF.

This chain joins TRBV7-8 and TRBJ2-7; D is possibly TRBD1 or TRBD2 (5 bases each). V was shortened by 6 bases and J by 2 bases, with 11 bases between the two germline ends. The CDR3 has 13 residues. The germline V gene has CDR1 SGHVS and CDR2 FQNEAQ. In DNA form, the CDR3 reads TGTGCCAGCAGAAGGGACGAGCCCTACGAGCAGTACTTC. Its protein is CASRRDEPYEQYF. The whole variable domain, remainder taken from reference TRBV7-8 and TRBJ2-7, is GAGVSQSPRYKVAKRGQDVALRCDPISGHVSLFWYQQALGQGPEFLTYFQNEAQLDKSGLPSDRFFAERPEGSVSTLKIQRTQQEDSAVYLCASRRDEPYEQYFGPGTRLTVT.

Comment on this clonotype: One end of the junction does not line up with germline, which may come from a read error. The rearrangement joins TRBV29-1 to TRBJ2-1; no firm D call. CDR1 and CDR2 (germline): SQVTM, ANQGSEA. This CDR3 has 13 residues. CDR3 loop: CSVEENTRNVQFF. In nucleotides, the CDR3 is TGCAGCGTTGAAGAGAACACTCGGAATGTGCAGTTCTTC.

CDR3 sequence reads: CASSQDSPTNEKLFF. CDR3 sequence (DNA): TGTGCCAGCAGCCAAGACTCGCCAACTAATGAAAAACTGTTTTTT. J is TRBJ1-4 and V is TRBV4-2; no reliable D call. This CDR3 spans 15 amino acids. Germline V gene data show CDR1 as LGHNA and CDR2 as YNFKEQ. V was clipped by 0 bases and J by 0 bases, with 5 bases between them.